The 18 T cell receptor beta chains in this list originate from one sample, sequenced in a study of CD8 T cell repertoires and HIV-1 epitope variants. No antigen has been identified for these receptors. Using immunoSEQ multiplex PCR, the repertoire was profiled, and TCRdb retains in-frame clones only, with some absent. The sample carries 2,200 or so clones, approximately 71% recorded once. The sample comprised cultured CD8+ T cells derived from PBMCs. Every receptor here comes from a male donor with HIV.

This chain's CDR3 is CASSLDTYNEQFF. The DNA for the CDR3 is TGTGCCAGCAGCTTAGATACGTACAATGAGCAGTTCTTC. The chain uses TRBV7-9 and TRBJ2-1; D remains ambiguous. The V end was cut by 1 base, the J end by 4 bases, with 5 bases between. CDR1 and CDR2 (germline): SEHNR, FQNEAQ (reference sequence). The CDR3 loop spans 13 amino acids.

The chain recombines TRBV15 with TRBJ2-3, with D possibly being TRBD2 (6 bases). The CDR3 extends over 17 amino acids. V shed 4 bases and J shed 1 base, with 18 bases lying between them. Germline V gives CDR1 LNHNV, CDR2 YYDKDF (reference sequence). The CDR3 loop reads CATSKFRRTTGTDTQYF. CDR3 nucleotides: TGTGCCACCAGCAAATTTAGACGGACTACCGGCACAGATACGCAGTATTTT.

The J gene is TRBJ2-7, the V gene TRBV5-1; D perhaps matches TRBD2 (5 bases). CDR1 is SGHRS and CDR2 is YFSETQ in the germline V gene. Trimming pared 10 bases from V and 4 bases from J, leaving 12 bases between. There are 11 residues in the CDR3. CDR3 sequence: CASRGGYEQYF. For the CDR3, the DNA is TGCGCCTCCCGCGGCGGGTACGAGCAGTACTTC.

This rearrangement joins TRBV30 to TRBJ1-1; D call uncertain. CDR3 length: 14 amino acids. Germline lookup yields CDR1 GTSNPN and CDR2 SVGIG (reference sequence). The ends were cut back, 0 bases at V and 7 bases at J, with 15 bases in the middle. The CDR3 region is CAWSVGVGIVEAFF. CDR3 in DNA: TGTGCCTGGAGTGTCGGGGTTGGTATAGTTGAAGCTTTCTTT.

The V and J genes are TRBV19 and TRBJ2-1; 7 nucleotides match TRBD2. The ends lost 3 bases at V and 5 bases at J; junction bases unmatched: 1. The germline V gene has CDR1 LNHDA and CDR2 SQIVND (reference sequence). The CDR3 has 13 amino acids. In DNA, the CDR3 is TGTGCCAGTAGTATGGGACTAAACAATGAGCAGTTCTTC. This gives the protein CASSMGLNNEQFF.

The chain uses TRBV5-4 and TRBJ2-3; TRBD2 matches at 11 bases. The junction had 10 bases not matched to a gene; V was cut back by 0 bases and J by 1 base. The CDR3 loop spans 19 amino acids. Germline-derived CDR1 and CDR2 are SGHNT and YYREEE (reference sequence). The CDR3 DNA reads as TGTGCCAGCAGCTTGGAGGGTCTAGCGGGAGGTTGGGGCACAGATACGCAGTATTTT. Translation: CASSLEGLAGGWGTDTQYF.

The CDR3 reads CAISVGGQGGEQYF. For the CDR3, the DNA is TGTGCCATCAGTGTGGGAGGACAGGGGGGCGAGCAGTACTTC. The J gene is TRBJ2-7, the V gene TRBV10-3, with 10 bases that match TRBD1. The germline V gene encodes CDR1 ENHRY and CDR2 SYGVKD. The V segment lost 4 bases and the J segment 6 bases; nucleotides outside the gene matches: 6. This CDR3 spans 14 amino acids.

The chain recombines TRBV18 with TRBJ2-1, with TRBD2 as a possible D gene (5 bases). The V gene lost 4 bases and the J gene lost 5 bases, with 15 bases spanning the gap. The CDR3 is 15 residues long. Germline V lookup: CDR1 KGHSH, CDR2 LQKENI. CDR3 residues: CASSQTRSEHNEQFF. Here the CDR3 DNA reads TGTGCCAGCTCACAAACTAGAAGTGAACACAATGAGCAGTTCTTC.

The rearrangement links TRBV28 to TRBJ2-3; 9 nucleotides align to TRBD2. J lost 4 bases, V lost 3 bases, and 8 bases had no gene match. The germline CDR1 and CDR2 sequences are MDHEN and SYDVKM. CDR3 length: 16 amino acids. This CDR3 is CASSFGGGREADTQYF. CDR3 bases: TGTGCCAGCAGTTTTGGGGGCGGGAGGGAGGCAGATACGCAGTATTTT.

The chain employs TRBV9 and TRBJ1-2; perhaps TRBD1 as D (6 bases). Trimming removed 1 base at V and 6 bases at J, with 13 bases between. Germline CDR1 is SGDLS and CDR2 is YYNGEE. The CDR3 is 14 residues long. This chain's CDR3 is CASSVSTGFHGYTF. The CDR3 coding sequence is TGTGCCAGCAGCGTATCAACAGGGTTCCATGGCTACACCTTC.

This clone was observed a single time. The CDR3 DNA sequence: TGTGCCAGTAGTATGCCCCTGGGGGAAGAGACCCAGTACTTC. It codes for CASSMPLGEETQYF. The genes are TRBV19 and TRBJ2-5; D possibly uses TRBD1 or TRBD2 (5 bases each). The CDR3 sequence is 14 residues long. CDR1 is LNHDA and CDR2 is SQIVND in the germline V gene (reference sequence). Trimming shortened V by 3 bases and J by 3 bases, and 11 bases separated the two germline ends. The whole variable domain, filled in from reference TRBV19 and TRBJ2-5, reads DGGITQSPKYLFRKEGQNVTLSCEQNLNHDAMYWYRQDPGQGLRLIYYSQIVNDFQKGDIAEGYSVSREKKESFPLTVTSAQKNPTAFYLCASSMPLGEETQYFGPGTRLLVL.

The table lists this clone with a few counts. The V and J genes are TRBV10-2 and TRBJ2-3, with 9 bases lining up with TRBD2. The CDR3 has 15 amino acids. Per germline, CDR1 WSHSY and CDR2 SAAADI. V lost 3 bases and J lost 3; bases outside the gene matches: 4. In DNA form, the CDR3 reads TGCGCCAGCAGTGAAACGCTAGCGGGGACAGATACGCAGTATTTT. It translates to CASSETLAGTDTQYF.

The chain recombines TRBV11-3 with TRBJ2-5, with D perhaps matching TRBD2 (6 bases). The CDR3 runs to 14 residues. Trimming left V 4 bases short and J 4 bases short, with 13 bases between. Germline V gene sequence: CDR1 SGHNT, CDR2 YENEEA. CDR3 DNA: TGTGCCAGCAGCTCTCGGCAGGGAGGAGAGACCCAGTACTTC. Protein product: CASSSRQGGETQYF.

The chain employs TRBV7-2 and TRBJ2-1; D possibly corresponds to TRBD2 (6 bases). Germline V gene sequence: CDR1 SGHTA, CDR2 FQGNSA. This CDR3 contains 13 residues. V was shortened by 5 bases and J by 4 bases, with 9 bases between the two germline ends. In DNA, the CDR3 is TGTGCCAGCAGCCCGACTAGTTACAATGAGCAGTTCTTC. Translated: CASSPTSYNEQFF.

V and J are TRBV19 and TRBJ2-2, with 7 positions matching TRBD1. CDR1 is LNHDA, CDR2 SQIVND, per germline (reference sequence). V trimming: 1 base; J trimming: 4 bases; junction bases outside the gene matches: 12. The CDR3 length is 18 residues. The CDR3 DNA sequence: TGTGCCAGTAGTATAGCCCTTGGAGAGGGGGCCTTCACCGGGGAGCTGTTTTTT. Translation: CASSIALGEGAFTGELFF.

The chain employs TRBV5-4 and TRBJ2-5; the match to TRBD1 covers 11 bases. V lost 0 bases and J lost 2; bases outside the gene matches: 6. The germline V gene has CDR1 SGHNT and CDR2 YYREEE (reference sequence). The CDR3 consists of 17 residues. Here the CDR3 DNA reads TGTGCCAGCAGCTTGGCCGGGGGACAGGGGGATCAAGAGACCCAGTACTTC. This encodes CASSLAGGQGDQETQYF.

The chain recombines TRBV19 with TRBJ2-2, with D unclear. The CDR3 contains 14 residues. Trimming removed 3 bases at V and 4 bases at J, with 9 bases between. Looked up from germline, CDR1 is LNHDA and CDR2 is SQIVND (reference sequence). CDR3 protein: CASSIRGSTGELFF. The CDR3 DNA is TGTGCCAGTAGTATTAGAGGATCCACCGGGGAGCTGTTTTTT.

The chain is built from TRBV7-9 and TRBJ2-5, with 8 bases lining up with TRBD2. The CDR3 has 18 amino acids. Germline CDR1 reads SEHNR; CDR2 reads FQNEAQ (reference sequence). J was trimmed by 9 bases and V by 3 bases; bases with no gene match: 21. CDR3 sequence reads: CASSFTPGLGPLDAAQYF. CDR3 sequence (DNA): TGTGCCAGCAGCTTCACACCGGGACTAGGCCCCCTGGACGCCGCCCAGTACTTC.